This entry concerns a single TCR beta chain. Antigen: not known. The sample belongs to a study of cytotoxic CD8 clonotypes in ibrutinib-treated CLL. V was pared by 2 bases and J by 3 bases, with 11 bases between. The CDR3 has 14 residues. Germline V gene data show CDR1 as MNHNY and CDR2 as SVGAGI (reference sequence). Measured with immunoSEQ multiplex PCR; TCRdb has only the in-frame clones, and not every one. The sample lists 65,000 to 85,000 clones, 75% to 95% occurring once. Study-wide results and limits: Baseline clonality exceeded age-matched healthy donors and tracked circulating CD8+ T-cell counts. There were few public clonotypes, and on treatment they contracted or stayed stable.

This TCR derives from a human donor with chronic lymphocytic leukemia. This rearrangement joins TRBV6-6 to TRBJ2-7; D gene uncertain. Sequences were derived from PBMCs, sampled after 12 months of ibrutinib treatment. This CDR3 reads CASSYTPQRYEQYF. The CDR3 coding sequence is TGTGCCAGCAGTTACACTCCGCAGCGCTACGAGCAGTACTTC.